The 32 T cell receptor beta chains below were found in one sample sequenced in a study of cytomegalovirus exposure and HLA in healthy donors. Both 60 Vbeta primers and 13 Jbeta primers went into the PCR. The repertoire was sequenced with immunoSEQ multiplex PCR; TCRdb's copy has only in-frame clones and lacks some. The profile shows some 110,000 clones, approximately 70% of them singletons. The sequencing input was PBMCs. The receptors shown here come from a boy aged 10-17 years in good health and CMV-seronegative.

This clone was seen a few times. J is TRBJ2-7 and V is TRBV9; 7 nucleotides align to TRBD2. This CDR3 contains 18 residues. The V and J ends lost 0 bases and 4 bases, in that order; junction bases with no gene match: 16. CDR1 and CDR2 (germline): SGDLS, YYNGEE. The CDR3 region has the DNA TGTGCCAGCAGCGTAGATCGGAGGGCGGGAGAAGGAGAGTACGAGCAGTACTTC. It encodes CASSVDRRAGEGEYEQYF.

The CDR3 region is CASSAGPPRSNQPQHF. For the CDR3, the DNA is TGTGCCAGCTCAGCGGGGCCCCCTCGCAGCAATCAGCCCCAGCATTTT. The chain employs TRBV18 and TRBJ1-5; possible D gene TRBD1, 5 bases. V lost 5 bases to trimming and J lost 1 base, with 15 bases between them. Germline V gene sequence: CDR1 KGHSH, CDR2 LQKENI. The CDR3 extends over 16 amino acids.

V usage is TRBV23-1 and J usage is TRBJ2-7, with TRBD1 matching 8 bases. TRBV23-1 is filed as an ORF, its function uncertain. Losses at the gene ends were 8 bases for V and 0 bases for J; bases not matched to a gene: 9. The CDR3 runs 15 residues. The CDR3 sequence is CASSLDRGSSYEQYF. In DNA form, the CDR3 reads TGCGCCAGCTCACTAGACAGGGGCTCCTCCTACGAGCAGTACTTC.

This chain uses TRBV5-1 with TRBJ2-2; D not resolved. The CDR3 extends over 15 amino acids. V gave up 0 bases and J gave up 2 bases, with 8 bases separating them. From germline, CDR1 is SGHRS and CDR2 YFSETQ. The DNA of the CDR3 is TGCGCCAGCAGCTTGGACCAGCGTAACACCGGGGAGCTGTTTTTT. The encoded protein is CASSLDQRNTGELFF.

A few counts support this clone. The chain is built from TRBV5-6 and TRBJ2-7; 9 bases fit TRBD1. V gave up 5 bases and J gave up 0 bases; unmatched junction bases: 0. The CDR3 consists of 13 residues. From germline, CDR1 is SGHDT and CDR2 YYEEEE. The CDR3 region is CASRTGGSYEQYF. CDR3 coding DNA: TGTGCCAGCAGGACAGGGGGCTCCTACGAGCAGTACTTC.

The rearrangement uses TRBV14 and TRBJ2-1; tentative D call: TRBD2 (6 bases). Germline-derived CDR1 and CDR2 are SGHDN and FVKESK. The ends were cut back, 0 bases at V and 9 bases at J, with 12 bases in the middle. CDR3 length equals 14 residues. The CDR3 nucleotides are TGTGCCAGCAGCCAAGATCGCGGGGCGACTGAGCAGTTCTTC. It codes for CASSQDRGATEQFF.

The J gene is TRBJ1-5, the V gene TRBV28; 8 bases are shared with TRBD1. V was clipped by 4 bases and J by 9 bases; unmatched bases: 5. This CDR3 region has 13 residues. Germline CDR1 and CDR2: MDHEN and SYDVKM. CDR3 sequence: CASSSTGQGPQHF. CDR3 bases: TGTGCCAGCAGTTCCACCGGACAGGGGCCCCAGCATTTT.

The CDR3 DNA follows: TGTGCCAGTAGTATAGATAGCCTAGCGGGAGAGGCAGATACGCAGTATTTT. The encoded protein is CASSIDSLAGEADTQYF. The rearrangement links TRBV19 to TRBJ2-3, with 10 bases fitting TRBD2. The ends lost 0 bases at V and 4 bases at J; junction bases unmatched: 7. The CDR3 sequence is 17 residues long. Germline V lookup: CDR1 LNHDA, CDR2 SQIVND (reference sequence).

The chain recombines TRBV28 with TRBJ1-1; TRBD1 matches 8 bases. CDR1 is MDHEN and CDR2 is SYDVKM in the germline V gene. V gave up 2 bases and J gave up 2 bases; unmatched junction bases: 7. The CDR3 has 16 amino acids. In DNA, the CDR3 is TGTGCCAGCAGTTTACTGCCCGGGACAGGCAACACTGAAGCTTTCTTT. It is translated as CASSLLPGTGNTEAFF.

The rearrangement links TRBV20-1 to TRBJ1-2; D is unclear. The CDR3 has 11 residues. V lost 3 bases and J 4 bases, leaving 6 bases between the germline ends. The germline gives CDR1 DFQATT, CDR2 SNEGSKA (reference sequence). The CDR3 loop is CSASLSYGYTF. The CDR3 DNA sequence: TGCAGTGCTAGCCTGAGCTATGGCTACACCTTC.

This clone was detected only a few times. The genes are TRBV28 and TRBJ2-6, with 8 bases aligning to TRBD1. CDR3 length: 14 residues. Germline CDR1 is MDHEN and CDR2 is SYDVKM. Losses at the gene ends were 7 bases for V and 2 bases for J; bases not matched to a gene: 1. The CDR3 nucleotides read TGTGCCAGCATGACAGGGGCTGGGGCCAACGTCCTGACTTTC. It translates to CASMTGAGANVLTF.

V usage is TRBV28 and J usage is TRBJ1-4; D is ambiguous. Trimming removed 4 bases at V and 3 bases at J, with 6 bases between. This CDR3 region has 13 residues. The germline V gene encodes CDR1 MDHEN and CDR2 SYDVKM. In DNA form, the CDR3 reads TGTGCCAGCAGTTCGTCGGCTAATGAAAAACTGTTTTTT. Protein sequence: CASSSSANEKLFF.

The table lists this clone with a count of one. This chain connects TRBV6-5 to TRBJ2-7; 8 bases are a match to TRBD1. V trimming: 2 bases; J trimming: 6 bases; junction bases outside the gene matches: 6. Germline CDR1 reads MNHEY; CDR2 reads SVGAGI. CDR3 length: 14 amino acids. Here the CDR3 DNA reads TGTGCCAGCAGTTACGGACAGGGTATTCTCGAGCAGTACTTC. This codes for CASSYGQGILEQYF.

The V gene is TRBV10-3, the J gene TRBJ1-5; 8 nucleotides line up with TRBD1. V dropped 3 bases and J dropped 5; count of bases not matched to a gene: 3. Germline assignment: CDR1 ENHRY and CDR2 SYGVKD. The CDR3 length is 14 residues. In DNA, the CDR3 is TGTGCCATCAGTGATTCGGACAGGGATCAGCCCCAGCATTTT. Its translation: CAISDSDRDQPQHF.

V and J are TRBV9 and TRBJ2-2; 8 nucleotides line up with TRBD1. V lost 2 bases to trimming and J lost 5 bases; unmatched junction nucleotides: 11. The CDR3 sequence is 17 residues long. Germline V gene sequence: CDR1 SGDLS, CDR2 YYNGEE. The CDR3 DNA is TGTGCCAGCAGCGTCGACCCTGGACAGGGCTCAACCGGGGAGCTGTTTTTT. It specifies CASSVDPGQGSTGELFF. Complete variable domain (other parts from reference TRBV9 and TRBJ2-2): DSGVTQTPKHLITATGQRVTLRCSPRSGDLSVYWYQQSLDQGLQFLIQYYNGEERAKGNILERFSAQQFPDLHSELNLSSLELGDSALYFCASSVDPGQGSTGELFFGEGSRLTVL.

The gene calls are TRBV4-2 and TRBJ2-2, with 9 positions matching TRBD2. Trimming cost V 8 bases and J 4 bases; bases outside gene matches: 11. This CDR3 region has 16 residues. Germline assignment: CDR1 LGHNA and CDR2 YNFKEQ. CDR3 loop: CASRPEAGGFTGELFF. DNA of the CDR3: TGTGCCAGCCGCCCAGAAGCGGGAGGTTTCACCGGGGAGCTGTTTTTT.

The CDR3 region is CATSRNIAGGPRETQYF. The DNA for the CDR3 is TGTGCCACCAGCAGAAATATAGCGGGAGGGCCGCGGGAGACCCAGTACTTC. This chain connects TRBV15 to TRBJ2-5, with 11 nucleotides matching TRBD2. J lost 5 bases, V lost 2 bases, and 10 bases had no gene match. The germline V gene has CDR1 LNHNV and CDR2 YYDKDF (reference sequence). This CDR3 comprises 17 residues. The full variable domain, completed using reference TRBV15 and TRBJ2-5, is DAMVIQNPRYQVTQFGKPVTLSCSQTLNHNVMYWYQQKSSQAPKLLFHYYDKDFNNEADTPDNFQSRRPNTSFCFLDIRSPGLGDTAMYLCATSRNIAGGPRETQYFGPGTRLLVL.

Concerning this clone itself: Sequence at one end of the junction differs from germline and may be a read error. V is TRBV7-7 and J is TRBJ2-3, with D unclear. Germline CDR1 reads SSHAT; CDR2 reads FNYEAQ (reference sequence). This CDR3 comprises 13 residues. In DNA, the CDR3 is TGTGCTAGCAGCTTGGCACACACAGATACGCAGTATTTT. Residues: CASSLAHTDTQYF.

The rearrangement links TRBV28 to TRBJ1-1; D is uncertain. V lost 7 bases to trimming and J lost 5 bases, with 14 bases between them. Germline values: CDR1 MDHEN, CDR2 SYDVKM. CDR3 length: 13 residues. The CDR3 DNA reads as TGTGCCAGCATAATGACGGGGAGGACTGAAGCTTTCTTT. Its protein product is CASIMTGRTEAFF.

V usage is TRBV30 and J usage is TRBJ2-1, with D perhaps matching TRBD1 (6 bases). Germline V CDR1 and CDR2: GTSNPN, SVGIG (reference sequence). The V and J ends lost 7 bases and 5 bases respectively, with 30 bases between them. The CDR3 runs to 18 residues. CDR3 residues: CASPKMTGSVRLDNEQFF. The CDR3 DNA sequence: TGTGCCTCCCCCAAAATGACAGGATCAGTCAGGTTGGACAATGAGCAGTTCTTC.

This clone was detected a few times. The chain links TRBV4-3 to TRBJ2-7; 7 nucleotides agree with TRBD1. V shed 1 base, J shed 2 bases, and the junction held 2 bases outside the gene matches. The CDR3 totals 14 residues. CDR1 LGHNA and CDR2 YSLEER come from the germline V gene. The CDR3 loop is CASSQGDSTYEQYF. The CDR3, as DNA: TGCGCCAGCAGCCAAGGGGACAGTACCTACGAGCAGTACTTC.

This chain uses TRBV19 with TRBJ1-5; TRBD1 matches at 9 bases. From germline, CDR1 is LNHDA and CDR2 SQIVND (reference sequence). CDR3 length: 16 amino acids. V dropped 2 bases and J dropped 3; count of bases not matched to a gene: 5. The CDR3 coding sequence is TGTGCCAGTAGTATACTCCGGGACAGGGACAATCAGCCCCAGCATTTT. This translates into CASSILRDRDNQPQHF.

This clone was picked up a small number of times. Other DNA sequences from this sample encode an identical CDR3 as well. The J gene is TRBJ2-7, the V gene TRBV7-9, with D possibly matching TRBD2 (6 bases). The CDR3 consists of 15 residues. V lost 5 bases to trimming and J lost 2 bases, with 16 bases between them. Germline V gives CDR1 SEHNR, CDR2 FQNEAQ (reference sequence). CDR3 bases: TGTGCCAGCAGCCCCCTGGCCGGGGGACCCTACGAGCAGTACTTC. Its protein is CASSPLAGGPYEQYF.

V and J are TRBV7-9 and TRBJ2-3; D ambiguous. Trimming took off 1 base at V and 4 bases at J, with 9 bases between the two ends. The CDR3 runs 14 residues. Germline-derived CDR1 and CDR2 are SEHNR and FQNEAQ (reference sequence). The CDR3 DNA sequence: TGTGCCAGCAGCTTAGTCCCACTCTCAGATACGCAGTATTTT. This gives the protein CASSLVPLSDTQYF.

This sequence joins TRBV6-1 and TRBJ2-7, with 7 bases fitting TRBD1. With 2 bases clipped from V and 3 bases from J, the junction kept 19 bases outside the gene matches. Germline V gives CDR1 MNHNS, CDR2 SASEGT. The CDR3 sequence is 19 residues long. The CDR3 DNA follows: TGTGCCAGCAGTGAAAAAAGAGCCAGGGGGAACAAATCCGACTACGAGCAGTACTTC. Protein: CASSEKRARGNKSDYEQYF.

The chain recombines TRBV7-9 with TRBJ1-4; TRBD1 might be the D (6 bases). Germline V lookup: CDR1 SEHNR, CDR2 FQNEAQ (reference sequence). This CDR3 has 16 residues. V was cut by 3 bases and J by 7 bases, with 18 bases left in between. The CDR3 loop is CASSLGPGALGEKLFF. The DNA for the CDR3 is TGTGCCAGCAGCTTGGGTCCAGGGGCCTTGGGTGAAAAACTGTTTTTT.

V gene TRBV6-1 combines with J gene TRBJ1-1; D gene unclear. The V and J ends lost 8 bases and 0 bases respectively, with 22 bases between them. The CDR3 runs to 17 residues. The germline V gene has CDR1 MNHNS and CDR2 SASEGT. The CDR3 here is CASRKGTVTLMNTEAFF. CDR3 bases: TGTGCCAGCCGTAAAGGAACAGTTACATTAATGAACACTGAAGCTTTCTTT.

This clone was detected a few times. This sequence joins TRBV19 and TRBJ1-1, with a possible D match to TRBD1 (5 bases). This CDR3 spans 12 amino acids. Germline V gene sequence: CDR1 LNHDA, CDR2 SQIVND (reference sequence). The germline V and J ends were trimmed by 5 bases and 6 bases, with 10 bases remaining between them. CDR3 in amino acids: CASSSGSSEAFF. The CDR3 region has the DNA TGTGCCAGTAGTTCAGGGTCCTCTGAAGCTTTCTTT.

This sequence joins TRBV18 and TRBJ2-3; D is ambiguous. Germline V gene data show CDR1 as KGHSH and CDR2 as LQKENI. Trimming took 6 bases from V and 0 from J, leaving 7 bases between them. The CDR3 sequence is 13 residues long. CDR3 DNA sequence: TGTGCCAGCTCTCAGGCTAGCACAGATACGCAGTATTTT. It encodes CASSQASTDTQYF.

The J gene is TRBJ1-2, the V gene TRBV4-3, with D possibly TRBD1 on 6 matching bases. Germline-derived CDR1 and CDR2 are LGHNA and YSLEER. Trimming removed 0 bases from V and 4 bases from J, with 15 bases in between. The CDR3 extends over 16 amino acids. CDR3 sequence: CASSQDIAGAPYGYTF. The DNA of the CDR3 is TGCGCCAGCAGCCAAGATATCGCAGGGGCCCCCTATGGCTACACCTTC.

This clone showed up just once. The chain carries TRBV28 and TRBJ1-3; the D is unclear. The CDR3 runs to 15 residues. The V gene lost 5 bases and the J gene lost 0 bases, with 11 bases spanning the gap. Germline CDR1 MDHEN, CDR2 SYDVKM. CDR3 sequence: CASSPVAFSGNTIYF. The CDR3 region has the DNA TGTGCCAGCAGTCCGGTCGCCTTCTCTGGAAACACCATATATTTT.

The chain is built from TRBV10-3 and TRBJ2-2, with D uncertain. CDR3 length: 12 amino acids. V lost 6 bases and J lost 4, with 6 bases in between. Germline V gene data show CDR1 as ENHRY and CDR2 as SYGVKD. The CDR3 DNA sequence: TGTGCCATCAGCGGTAGCACCGGGGAGCTGTTTTTT. Translating gives CAISGSTGELFF.